The source of this T cell receptor (beta chain) is a study of human T cells and chemical hapten exposure (dated by TCRdb to the early 2020s). In the study overall: For sensitization, 2% DPC in acetone was applied to a 2 cm by 2 cm area of upper inner arm skin. Patch testing was performed on the upper back with Finn chambers containing 0.01% DPC, and the patch tests were scored after 6 days according to International Contact Dermatitis Research Group standards. Blood was sampled from patients pre-sensitization (week 0) and at 2, 6 and about 24 weeks after DPC sensitization. The libraries were sequenced as a pool, and the TCR yield per sample differed mostly because of small variations in library volumes within the pool. Throughout the approximately 25-week study period, patients were also given weekly therapeutic DPC doses on the scalp. The patient cohort, mostly female, included alopecia areata with under or over 50% scalp involvement, alopecia totalis and alopecia universalis. In alopecia patients, the study followed how the peripheral blood TCR repertoire changed in vivo over primary and secondary sensitization to diphenylcyclopropenone (DPC), a hapten. Around 29 alopecia patients provided blood for TCR sequencing at one to four time points (pre-sensitization, 2, 6 and 24 weeks). Beyond this particular receptor, the publication reports: DPC sensitization did not change the number of TCRs with a frequency above 1 in 1000, and there was no evidence of changes in global repertoire structure. Significantly more large CDR3 similarity clusters were formed by expanded TCRs than by pre-sensitization or healthy control sets, consistent with antigen-driven responses. The number of PT1 expanded TCRs positively correlated with patch test score, significant at thresholds 8, 16 and 32 but not 4. After repeated subsampling, changes were observed in the strength of the expansion versus patch-test correlation and in the threshold at which the correlation became significant. Because all patients had alopecia, a presumed autoimmune disease, the immune response of the patients might differ from that of healthy individuals.

In this sample, this clonotype turned up a few times. The antigen it recognizes is unknown. The input lacks base qualities; no much larger clone sits a single base away. The time point label here, explained by the study, means: patch test 1, 2 weeks after DPC sensitization. The treatment or condition label for this specimen denotes: therapeutic diphenylcyclopropenone sensitization with weekly scalp DPC. At every patch-test visit, the blood draw took place before the patch test was put on. Patients were considered eligible if aged 18 to 70, diagnosed with alopecia and deemed suitable for DPC therapy, and patients were excluded if pregnant. Total RNA was extracted from unfractionated whole blood that had been collected in Tempus Blood RNA tubes. Receptor libraries were prepared by RACE. Sequencing was carried out with a NextSeq 500. During library preparation, unique molecular identifiers were attached to individual cDNA molecules so that TCRs could be counted in a quantitative, reproducible way. From each blood RNA sample, both TCR alpha and TCR beta chains were sequenced. The original pipeline was this. A median of around 100,000 TCRs per sample was observed, with a range of 23,224 to 690,600. The Decombinator software suite was used to annotate V, J and CDR3 in the TCR reads. For PS versus PT1 abundance plots, all samples were subsampled to the same number of TCRs (28,000). Expanded TCRs were defined as absent before sensitization and observed at least eight times at the 2-week time point. TCRdb handled the public reads itself, with Q25 trimming in fastp and clone calling in MiXCR, and kept productive beta chains. CDR3 protein duplicates are merged, each entry listing the most common genes and DNA. TCRdb's processing, not the authors' own work, is the source of the V and J calls. This sample comprises some 170,000 distinct CDR3 sequences, around 22% of them detected only once. About 7% of the sample is taken by the ten largest.

Taken from the germline V gene, the CDR1 and CDR2 loops are MDHEN and SYDVKM. Spanning cysteine to phenylalanine, the CDR3 consists of 15 amino acids. CDR3 DNA only is kept here, 45 bases in frame from base 1. V and J are truncated by 6 bases and 9 bases respectively, leaving an intervening sequence of 21 bases. The origin of this receptor is a woman between 50 and 59 years old with alopecia areata. Some clones in this sample may be carry-over from other donors' samples. The source material was whole blood, sampled in connection with sensitization to the hapten diphenylcyclopropenone (DPC). Recombination linked TRBV28 to TRBJ2-1; the best D guess is TRBD1, with 6 bases matching. CDR3 reads: CASRGRGGVYSEQFF. In nucleotide form, the sequence is TGTGCCAGCAGGGGCCGAGGGGGAGTTTATAGTGAGCAGTTCTTC.